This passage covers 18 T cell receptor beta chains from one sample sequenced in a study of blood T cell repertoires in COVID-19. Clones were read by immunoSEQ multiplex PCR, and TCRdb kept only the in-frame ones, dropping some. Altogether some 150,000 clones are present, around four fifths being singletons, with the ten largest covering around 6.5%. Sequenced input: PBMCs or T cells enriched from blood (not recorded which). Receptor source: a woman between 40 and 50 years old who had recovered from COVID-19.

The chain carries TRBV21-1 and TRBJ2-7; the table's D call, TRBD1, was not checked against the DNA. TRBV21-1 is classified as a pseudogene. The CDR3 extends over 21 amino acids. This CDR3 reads CASSKPYRHTSTGTDSYEQYF. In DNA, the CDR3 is TGTGCCAGCAGCAAACCTTACCGTCACACGTCCACCGGGACAGACTCTTACGAGCAGTACTTC.

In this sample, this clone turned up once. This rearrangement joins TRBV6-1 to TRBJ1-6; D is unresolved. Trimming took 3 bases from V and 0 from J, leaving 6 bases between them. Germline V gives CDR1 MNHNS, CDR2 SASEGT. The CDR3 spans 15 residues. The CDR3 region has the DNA TGTGCCAGCAGTGACAGAAGCTCCTATAATTCACCCCTCCACTTT. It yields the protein CASSDRSSYNSPLHF.

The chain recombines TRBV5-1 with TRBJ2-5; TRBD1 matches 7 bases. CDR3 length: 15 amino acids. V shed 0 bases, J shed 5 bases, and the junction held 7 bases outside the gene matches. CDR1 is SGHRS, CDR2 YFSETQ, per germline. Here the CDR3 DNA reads TGCGCCAGCAGCTTGGCGACAGGGCGCGAGGAGACCCAGTACTTC. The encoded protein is CASSLATGREETQYF.

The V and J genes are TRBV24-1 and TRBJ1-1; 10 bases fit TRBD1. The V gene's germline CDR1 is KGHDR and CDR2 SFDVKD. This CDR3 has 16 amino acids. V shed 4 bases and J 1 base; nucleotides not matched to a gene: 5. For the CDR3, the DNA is TGTGCCACCAGTGACGGAGACAGGGGGCCGAACACTGAAGCTTTCTTT. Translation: CATSDGDRGPNTEAFF.

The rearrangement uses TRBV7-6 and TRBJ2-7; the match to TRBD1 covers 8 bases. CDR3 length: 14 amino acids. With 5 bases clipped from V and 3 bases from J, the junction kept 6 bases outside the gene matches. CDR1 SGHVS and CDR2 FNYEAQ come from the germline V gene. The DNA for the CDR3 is TGTGCCAGCAGCACCAGGGACAGGTACTACGAGCAGTACTTC. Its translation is CASSTRDRYYEQYF.

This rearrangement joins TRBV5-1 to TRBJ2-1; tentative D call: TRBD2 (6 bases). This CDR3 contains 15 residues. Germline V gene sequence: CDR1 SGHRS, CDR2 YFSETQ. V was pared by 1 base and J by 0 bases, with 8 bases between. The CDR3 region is CASSLNGGSYNEQFF. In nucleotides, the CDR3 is TGCGCCAGCAGCTTGAACGGGGGCTCCTACAATGAGCAGTTCTTC. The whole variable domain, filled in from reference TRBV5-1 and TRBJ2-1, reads KAGVTQTPRYLIKTRGQQVTLSCSPISGHRSVSWYQQTPGQGLQFLFEYFSETQRNKGNFPGRFSGRQFSNSRSEMNVSTLELGDSALYLCASSLNGGSYNEQFFGPGTRLTVL.

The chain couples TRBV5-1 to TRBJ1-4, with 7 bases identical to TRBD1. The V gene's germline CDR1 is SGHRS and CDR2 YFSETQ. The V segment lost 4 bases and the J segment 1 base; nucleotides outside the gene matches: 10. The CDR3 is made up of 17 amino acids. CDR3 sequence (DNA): TGCGCCAGCAGCCTGGGACAGCCGGGCGGAACTAATGAAAAACTGTTTTTT. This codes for CASSLGQPGGTNEKLFF.

As DNA, the CDR3 is TGTGCCAGCAGTGGACAGGGCGGGTTTCAGCCCCAGCATTTT. As protein: CASSGQGGFQPQHF. This sequence joins TRBV2 and TRBJ1-5; 7 bases match TRBD1. J was trimmed by 6 bases and V by 4 bases; bases with no gene match: 6. The CDR3 totals 14 residues. Germline loops: CDR1 SNHLY, CDR2 FYNNEI.

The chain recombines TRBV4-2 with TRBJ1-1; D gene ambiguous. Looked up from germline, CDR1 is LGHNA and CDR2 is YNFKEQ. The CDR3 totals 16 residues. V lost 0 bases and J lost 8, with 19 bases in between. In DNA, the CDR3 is TGTGCCAGCAGCCAAGAGTGGCCCCCGGCCGGGATAGAAGCTTTCTTT. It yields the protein CASSQEWPPAGIEAFF.

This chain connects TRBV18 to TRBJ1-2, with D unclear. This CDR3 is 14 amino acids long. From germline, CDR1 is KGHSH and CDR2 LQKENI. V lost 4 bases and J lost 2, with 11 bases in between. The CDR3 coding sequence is TGTGCCAGCTCACACTCGACGGGGAACTATGGCTACACCTTC. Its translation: CASSHSTGNYGYTF.

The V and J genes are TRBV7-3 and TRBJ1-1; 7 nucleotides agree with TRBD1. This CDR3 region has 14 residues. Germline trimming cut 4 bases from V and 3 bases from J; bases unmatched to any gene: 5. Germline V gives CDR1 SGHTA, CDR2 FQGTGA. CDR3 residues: CASSSTGLDTEAFF. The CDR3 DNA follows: TGTGCCAGCAGCTCGACAGGGTTGGACACTGAAGCTTTCTTT.

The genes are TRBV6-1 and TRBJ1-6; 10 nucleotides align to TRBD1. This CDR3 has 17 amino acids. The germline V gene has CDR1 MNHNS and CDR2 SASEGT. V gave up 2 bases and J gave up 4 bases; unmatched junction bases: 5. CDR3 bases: TGTGCCAGCAGTGAAAGGTTGGGACAGGGGTATAATTCACCCCTCCACTTT. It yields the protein CASSERLGQGYNSPLHF.

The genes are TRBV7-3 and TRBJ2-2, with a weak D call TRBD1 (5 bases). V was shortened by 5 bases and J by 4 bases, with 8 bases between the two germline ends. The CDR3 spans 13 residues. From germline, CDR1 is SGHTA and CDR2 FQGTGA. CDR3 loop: CASSLGATGELFF. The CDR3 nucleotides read TGTGCCAGCAGCCTAGGGGCCACCGGGGAGCTGTTTTTT.

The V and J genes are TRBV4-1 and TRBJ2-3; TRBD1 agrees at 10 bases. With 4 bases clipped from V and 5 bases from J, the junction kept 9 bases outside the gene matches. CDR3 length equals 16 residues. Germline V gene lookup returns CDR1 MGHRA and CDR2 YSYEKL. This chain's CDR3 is CASSRVTGGEGDTQYF. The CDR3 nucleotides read TGCGCCAGCAGCCGAGTGACAGGGGGCGAGGGAGATACGCAGTATTTT.

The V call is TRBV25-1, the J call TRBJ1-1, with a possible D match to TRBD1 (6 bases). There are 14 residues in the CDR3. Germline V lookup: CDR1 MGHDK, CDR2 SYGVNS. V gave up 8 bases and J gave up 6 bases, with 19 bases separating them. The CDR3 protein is CASSGGRESPEAFF. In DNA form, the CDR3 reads TGTGCCAGCTCTGGGGGCAGGGAAAGCCCTGAAGCTTTCTTT.

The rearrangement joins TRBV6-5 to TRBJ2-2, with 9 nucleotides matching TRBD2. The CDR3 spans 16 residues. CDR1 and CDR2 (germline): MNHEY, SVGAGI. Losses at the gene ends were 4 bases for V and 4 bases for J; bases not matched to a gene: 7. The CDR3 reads CASSSRGLAITGELFF. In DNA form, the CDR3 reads TGTGCCAGCAGTTCACGGGGACTAGCTATCACCGGGGAGCTGTTTTTT.

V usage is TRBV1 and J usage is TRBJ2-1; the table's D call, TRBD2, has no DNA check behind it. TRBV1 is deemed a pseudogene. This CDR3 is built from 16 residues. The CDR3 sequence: CTSSQDGGTTYNEQFF. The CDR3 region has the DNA TGCACCAGCAGCCAAGATGGAGGGACTACCTACAATGAGCAGTTCTTC.

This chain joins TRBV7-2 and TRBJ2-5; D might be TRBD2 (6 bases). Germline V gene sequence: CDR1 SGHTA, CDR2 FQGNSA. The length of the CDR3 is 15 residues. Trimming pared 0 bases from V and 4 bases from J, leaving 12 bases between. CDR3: CASSLAMAGTETQYF. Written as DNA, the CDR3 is TGTGCCAGCAGCTTAGCGATGGCGGGGACAGAGACCCAGTACTTC.